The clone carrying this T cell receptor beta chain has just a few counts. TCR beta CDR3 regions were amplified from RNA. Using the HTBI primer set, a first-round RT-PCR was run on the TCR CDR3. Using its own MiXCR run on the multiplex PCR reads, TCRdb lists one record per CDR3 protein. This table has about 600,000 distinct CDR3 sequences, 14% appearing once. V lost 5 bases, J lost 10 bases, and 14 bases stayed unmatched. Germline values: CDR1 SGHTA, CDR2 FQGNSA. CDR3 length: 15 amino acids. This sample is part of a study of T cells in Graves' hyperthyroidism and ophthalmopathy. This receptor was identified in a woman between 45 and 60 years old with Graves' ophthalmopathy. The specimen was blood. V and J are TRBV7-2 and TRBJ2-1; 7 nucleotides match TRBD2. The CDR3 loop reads CASSPYGTIPGEQFF. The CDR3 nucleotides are TGTGCCAGCAGCCCATACGGGACTATCCCCGGGGAGCAGTTCTTC.